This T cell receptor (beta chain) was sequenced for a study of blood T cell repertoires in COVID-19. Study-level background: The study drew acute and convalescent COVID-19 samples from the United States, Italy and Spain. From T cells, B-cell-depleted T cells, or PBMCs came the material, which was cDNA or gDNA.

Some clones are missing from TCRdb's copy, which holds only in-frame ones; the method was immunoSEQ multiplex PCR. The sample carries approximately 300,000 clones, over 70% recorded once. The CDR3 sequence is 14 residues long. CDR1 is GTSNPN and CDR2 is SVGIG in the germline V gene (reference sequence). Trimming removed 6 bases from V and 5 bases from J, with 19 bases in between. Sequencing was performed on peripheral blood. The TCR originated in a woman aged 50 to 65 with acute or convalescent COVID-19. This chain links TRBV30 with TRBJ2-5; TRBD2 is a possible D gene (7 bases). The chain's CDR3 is CACATAGAQETQYF. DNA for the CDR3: TGTGCCTGTGCTACCGCGGGGGCGCAGGAGACCCAGTACTTC.